The 13 T cell receptor beta chains below all came from one sample that was sequenced in a study of T cells after yellow fever vaccination. TCRdb itself ran the 5' RACE reads through MiXCR, one entry per CDR3 protein. This sample has about 300,000 distinct CDR3 sequences; 8.7% occur once, and the top ten carry around 3.3%. Source: CD4+ T cells sorted from PBMCs, taken 5 days after the yellow fever booster vaccination. These receptors were taken from a man between 18 and 29 years old who received the YFV17D yellow fever vaccine.

This chain connects TRBV6-2 or TRBV6-3 to TRBJ1-1; no clear D gene. Between the trimmed V and J ends, which lost 6 bases and 4 bases, there was a span of 9 bases. The germline gives CDR1 MNHEY, CDR2 SVGEGT. The CDR3 is 12 amino acids. CDR3 nucleotide sequence: TGTGCCAGCAGGAAGCTGGCCACTGAAGCTTTCTTT. Its translation is CASRKLATEAFF.

The chain is built from TRBV6-6 and TRBJ1-1; TRBD1 matches 7 bases. Unmatched junction bases numbered 13, after V lost 6 bases and J lost 3 bases. This CDR3 comprises 16 residues. Germline-derived CDR1 and CDR2 are MNHNY and SVGAGI (reference sequence). The CDR3 DNA follows: TGTGCCAGCAGCCGTCGACAGGGAGGGAGGGACACTGAAGCTTTCTTT. Translated: CASSRRQGGRDTEAFF.

This clonotype was counted at least ten times. V is TRBV5-6 and J is TRBJ2-2, with 9 bases lining up with TRBD2. V gave up 1 base and J gave up 4 bases; unmatched junction bases: 14. Germline V gene lookup returns CDR1 SGHDT and CDR2 YYEEEE. The CDR3 spans 19 residues. CDR3 sequence (DNA): TGTGCCAGCAGCTTGCGGCGTCTAGCGGGGCAACTATCCACCGGGGAGCTGTTTTTT. It codes for CASSLRRLAGQLSTGELFF.

This clonotype showed up just a few times. The chain carries TRBV28 and TRBJ1-2; a possible D gene is TRBD1 (5 bases). CDR1 MDHEN and CDR2 SYDVKM come from the germline V gene. V was trimmed by 8 bases and J by 7 bases, leaving 14 bases between them. There are 12 residues in the CDR3. The CDR3 sequence: CASSGTPTGYTF. The CDR3 DNA reads TGTGCCAGCTCCGGGACCCCGACTGGCTACACCTTC.

This clonotype was counted only a few times. The V and J genes are TRBV2 and TRBJ2-7, with D tentatively TRBD1 (6 bases). Trimming removed 6 bases from V and 2 bases from J, with 8 bases in between. CDR1 SNHLY and CDR2 FYNNEI come from the germline V gene. There are 12 residues in the CDR3. The CDR3 sequence is CASRDRAYEQYF. The CDR3 DNA follows: TGTGCCAGCAGGGACAGAGCCTACGAGCAGTACTTC.

The chain carries TRBV7-2 and TRBJ1-1; 7 positions agree with TRBD1. This CDR3 is 14 amino acids long. Germline CDR1 is SGHTA and CDR2 is FQGNSA. Trimming took 2 bases from V and 3 from J; bases not matched to a gene: 3. Written as DNA, the CDR3 is TGTGCCAGCAGCTTATACGGGACAGACACTGAAGCTTTCTTT. As protein: CASSLYGTDTEAFF.

This chain links TRBV5-1 with TRBJ2-3; D is uncertain. The germline gives CDR1 SGHRS, CDR2 YFSETQ. The V end lost 4 bases, the J end lost 0 bases, and 9 bases lay between the germline ends. The CDR3 totals 14 residues. CDR3 sequence (DNA): TGCGCCAGCAGCGTACTACCGAGCACAGATACGCAGTATTTT. Protein sequence: CASSVLPSTDTQYF.

The J gene is TRBJ2-5, the V gene TRBV5-5; tentative D call: TRBD2 (5 bases). CDR3 length equals 15 residues. Trimming removed 4 bases from V and 4 bases from J, with 17 bases in between. CDR1 is SGHKS and CDR2 is YYEKEE in the germline V gene (reference sequence). The CDR3 coding sequence is TGTGCCAGCAGCGGATATAGGGCGGGCGGAGAGACCCAGTACTTC. This sequence encodes CASSGYRAGGETQYF.

This clonotype showed up just a few times. The V and J genes are TRBV6-2 or TRBV6-3 and TRBJ2-3; 7 bases are a match to TRBD2. V lost 6 bases, J lost 3 bases, and 9 bases stayed unmatched. The CDR3 length is 15 residues. Germline-derived CDR1 and CDR2 are MNHEY and SVGEGT. This chain's CDR3 is CASRPGWGGTDTQYF. Here the CDR3 DNA reads TGTGCCAGCAGACCCGGGTGGGGGGGAACAGATACGCAGTATTTT.

Only a few counts were recorded for this clonotype. The CDR3 DNA is TGTGCCAGCTCACCACCGGTTGTGGAGACCCAGTACTTC. Its protein product is CASSPPVVETQYF. The chain couples TRBV18 to TRBJ2-5; D is unclear. The CDR3 covers 13 residues. Germline-derived CDR1 and CDR2 are KGHSH and LQKENI. The germline V and J ends were trimmed by 0 bases and 5 bases, with 7 bases remaining between them.

This clonotype showed up just a few times. V gene TRBV7-2 combines with J gene TRBJ2-3, with 13 bases lining up with TRBD2. The trim removed 5 bases at V and 6 bases at J, leaving 8 bases unmatched. Germline values: CDR1 SGHTA, CDR2 FQGNSA. There are 16 residues in the CDR3. The CDR3 DNA follows: TGTGCCAGCAGCCGACTAGCGGGGGGCACGAGGGATACGCAGTATTTT. Protein sequence: CASSRLAGGTRDTQYF.

This clonotype was observed a few times. V is TRBV9 and J is TRBJ1-1; no definite D call. This CDR3 region has 13 residues. CDR1 SGDLS and CDR2 YYNGEE come from the germline V gene. V gave up 2 bases and J gave up 1 base, with 6 bases separating them. The CDR3: CASSVEGNTEAFF. The CDR3 DNA follows: TGTGCCAGCAGCGTTGAAGGGAACACTGAAGCTTTCTTT.

This sequence joins TRBV6-6 and TRBJ1-4; the D is unclear. Germline V gene sequence: CDR1 MNHNY, CDR2 SVGAGI (reference sequence). With 4 bases removed from V and 11 bases from J, the gap between germline ends came to 14 bases. The CDR3 runs to 13 residues. The CDR3 nucleotides are TGTGCCAGCAGTTTCGAATCGGCTCGGAAACTGTTTTTT. Translating it yields CASSFESARKLFF.